The 20 T cell receptor beta chains in this list originate from one sample, sequenced in a study of CD8 T cells in Susac syndrome. Reverse transcription used about 0.45 to 1 ug RNA and random hexamers. TCRdb reprocessed the immunoSEQ multiplex PCR reads via MiXCR and lists one record per CDR3 protein. The table shows fewer than 350,000 distinct CDR3 sequences, with about 91% occurring only once. Sequencing input: CD4+ T cells from PBMCs. These receptors were taken from a human donor with multiple sclerosis.

This chain connects TRBV27 to TRBJ2-7; 7 bases map to TRBD1. Germline trimming cut 7 bases from V and 0 bases from J; bases unmatched to any gene: 6. CDR3 size: 14 residues. From germline, CDR1 is MNHEY and CDR2 SMNVEV (reference sequence). CDR3 nucleotide sequence: TGTGCCAGCACCCTGGACAGGTTCTCCTACGAGCAGTACTTC. The encoded protein is CASTLDRFSYEQYF.

The CDR3 bases are TGCAGTGCTTTCTCAATTACTAGCGGGAGGGACGTGACAGATACGCAGTATTTT. The encoded protein is CSAFSITSGRDVTDTQYF. This chain connects TRBV20-1 to TRBJ2-3; TRBD2 matches 13 bases. CDR1 DFQATT and CDR2 SNEGSKA come from the germline V gene (reference sequence). The length of the CDR3 is 18 residues. V shed 5 bases, J shed 3 bases, and the junction held 14 bases outside the gene matches.

This chain connects TRBV7-2 to TRBJ2-7; a possible D gene is TRBD1 (6 bases). Germline assignment: CDR1 SGHTA and CDR2 FQGNSA. Trimming took off 5 bases at V and 3 bases at J, with 20 bases between the two ends. The CDR3 sequence is 16 residues long. The CDR3 protein is CASSPPVGQIGYEQYF. The CDR3 DNA sequence: TGTGCCAGCAGCCCCCCGGTCGGACAGATAGGCTACGAGCAGTACTTC.

V usage is TRBV5-1 and J usage is TRBJ1-1; D unclear. The CDR3 extends over 14 amino acids. The germline V gene encodes CDR1 SGHRS and CDR2 YFSETQ. V was trimmed by 4 bases and J by 0 bases, leaving 10 bases between them. CDR3 amino acids: CASSKTTVNTEAFF. The CDR3 DNA reads TGCGCCAGCAGCAAAACGACGGTGAACACTGAAGCTTTCTTT.

This clonotype was recorded only once. This rearrangement joins TRBV12-3 or TRBV12-4 to TRBJ2-5, with D perhaps TRBD1 (6 bases). Trimming cost V 5 bases and J 2 bases, with 18 bases left between them. This CDR3 has 16 amino acids. The CDR3 DNA sequence: TGTGCCAGCAGTCCCGGAAAATTCCAGGGGCAAGAGACCCAGTACTTC. This encodes CASSPGKFQGQETQYF.

V usage is TRBV7-9 and J usage is TRBJ2-2; D uncertain. Germline values: CDR1 SEHNR, CDR2 FQNEAQ (reference sequence). With 2 bases removed from V and 6 bases from J, the gap between germline ends came to 10 bases. The CDR3 loop spans 14 amino acids. CDR3 nucleotide sequence: TGTGCCAGCAGCTTACTCAGGAAACCCGGGGAGCTGTTTTTT. Translated, it gives CASSLLRKPGELFF. Supplemented by reference TRBV7-9 and TRBJ2-2, the full variable domain reads DTGVSQNPRHKITKRGQNVTFRCDPISEHNRLYWYRQTLGQGPEFLTYFQNEAQLEKSRLLSDRFSAERPKGSFSTLEIQRTEQGDSAMYLCASSLLRKPGELFFGEGSRLTVL.

This clonotype was counted a single time. The CDR3 here is CASSYSLAGHSNQPQHF. In nucleotides, the CDR3 is TGTGCCAGCAGCTATTCCCTGGCAGGGCATAGCAATCAGCCCCAGCATTTT. This chain connects TRBV5-8 to TRBJ1-5; possible D gene TRBD1, 5 bases. Germline loops: CDR1 SGHTS, CDR2 YDEGEE. The CDR3 sequence is 17 residues long. V lost 3 bases to trimming and J lost 0 bases, with 16 bases between them.

The chain uses TRBV30 and TRBJ1-1; D gene uncertain. Per germline, CDR1 GTSNPN and CDR2 SVGIG (reference sequence). V dropped 5 bases and J dropped 3 bases, with 16 bases sitting between them. The CDR3 runs 14 residues. The CDR3 loop is CAWGLQGFDTEAFF. CDR3 in DNA: TGTGCCTGGGGGCTACAAGGGTTCGACACTGAAGCTTTCTTT.

This clonotype was seen only once. V is TRBV7-3 and J is TRBJ2-3, with 10 bases identical to TRBD2. The germline CDR1 and CDR2 sequences are SGHTA and FQGTGA. V trimming: 4 bases; J trimming: 6 bases; junction bases outside the gene matches: 10. The CDR3 covers 16 residues. Written as DNA, the CDR3 is TGTGCCAGCAGCTCCGGAGCGGGGGGGAGGGGGGATACGCAGTATTTT. Translated: CASSSGAGGRGDTQYF.

This rearrangement joins TRBV19 to TRBJ1-1, with 8 bases fitting TRBD1. CDR3 length equals 16 residues. Trimming took 3 bases from V and 1 from J; bases not matched to a gene: 7. Germline CDR1 LNHDA, CDR2 SQIVND (reference sequence). The CDR3 here is CASSIVSGQGNTEAFF. Here the CDR3 DNA reads TGTGCCAGTAGTATTGTTTCTGGACAGGGGAACACTGAAGCTTTCTTT.

This chain connects TRBV20-1 to TRBJ1-4; D might be TRBD1 (6 bases). This CDR3 contains 14 residues. Germline V gene data show CDR1 as DFQATT and CDR2 as SNEGSKA (reference sequence). Trimming removed 0 bases at V and 5 bases at J, with 10 bases between. Here the CDR3 DNA reads TGCAGTGCTAGAGACCCACAGGGCAATGAAAAACTGTTTTTT. Translated: CSARDPQGNEKLFF.

The V gene is TRBV30, the J gene TRBJ1-2; 12 bases map to TRBD1. Per the germline V gene, CDR1 is GTSNPN and CDR2 is SVGIG (reference sequence). V was clipped by 6 bases and J by 3 bases; unmatched bases: 17. The CDR3 runs to 18 residues. This CDR3 is CACLTDVFGTGGDYGYTF. Here the CDR3 DNA reads TGTGCCTGCCTCACTGATGTGTTTGGGACAGGGGGCGACTATGGCTACACCTTC. Combining the CDR3 with reference TRBV30 and TRBJ1-2 gives the whole variable domain SQTIHQWPATLVQPVGSPLSLECTVEGTSNPNLYWYRQAAGRGLQLLFYSVGIGQISSEVPQNLSASRPQDRQFILSSKKLLLSDSGFYLCACLTDVFGTGGDYGYTFGSGTRLTVV.

The V gene is TRBV11-2, the J gene TRBJ1-2; 7 bases match TRBD1. The V gene's germline CDR1 is SGHAT and CDR2 FQNNGV. The V and J ends lost 3 bases and 5 bases, in that order; junction bases with no gene match: 6. The CDR3 is 14 residues long. Here the CDR3 reads CASSFSAGGYGYTF. The CDR3 coding sequence is TGTGCCAGCAGCTTTTCGGCAGGGGGGTATGGCTACACCTTC.

This chain joins TRBV7-9 and TRBJ1-2; D possibly corresponds to TRBD1 (5 bases). Looked up from germline, CDR1 is SEHNR and CDR2 is FQNEAQ (reference sequence). The CDR3 contains 13 residues. Trimming pared 3 bases from V and 6 bases from J, leaving 11 bases between. The DNA for the CDR3 is TGTGCCAGCAGCTTTGAGGGGTCCCATGGCTACACCTTC. Protein sequence: CASSFEGSHGYTF.

V gene TRBV27 combines with J gene TRBJ2-1; D ambiguous. This CDR3 has 13 residues. Germline V gene lookup returns CDR1 MNHEY and CDR2 SMNVEV (reference sequence). Trimming cost V 3 bases and J 7 bases, with 10 bases left between them. The CDR3 sequence: CASSFGLTNEQFF. The CDR3 DNA reads as TGTGCCAGCAGTTTTGGGCTAACTAATGAGCAGTTCTTC.

The rearrangement links TRBV6-1 to TRBJ1-2, with 7 bases identical to TRBD1. Trimming removed 8 bases from V and 4 bases from J; junction bases left unmatched: 4. The length of the CDR3 is 12 residues. Looked up from germline, CDR1 is MNHNS and CDR2 is SASEGT. The CDR3 loop reads CASGRDSYGYTF. CDR3 DNA: TGTGCCAGCGGCCGGGACAGCTATGGCTACACCTTC.

The chain couples TRBV14 to TRBJ2-3, with D possibly matching TRBD2 (5 bases). This CDR3 spans 13 amino acids. Deletions cut 5 bases from V and 5 bases from J, with 11 bases between. Germline loops: CDR1 SGHDN, CDR2 FVKESK. The CDR3 protein is CASSRGPGDTQYF. In nucleotides, the CDR3 is TGTGCCAGCAGCAGAGGGCCCGGAGATACGCAGTATTTT.

The J gene is TRBJ1-2, the V gene TRBV24-1; D perhaps matches TRBD1 (5 bases). The germline CDR1 and CDR2 sequences are KGHDR and SFDVKD. The CDR3 is 15 residues long. The ends were cut back, 9 bases at V and 1 base at J, with 17 bases in the middle. The CDR3, as DNA: TGTGCCACCTCCGGCGCAGGGCTAAGTAACTATGGCTACACCTTC. It encodes CATSGAGLSNYGYTF.

The rearrangement joins TRBV5-6 to TRBJ2-3; D unresolved. Germline V CDR1 and CDR2: SGHDT, YYEEEE. This CDR3 comprises 15 residues. The V end was cut by 0 bases, the J end by 6 bases, with 14 bases between. The DNA for the CDR3 is TGTGCCAGCAGCTTGGTGCCACCCCGAGAGGATACGCAGTATTTT. As protein: CASSLVPPREDTQYF.

The chain recombines TRBV2 with TRBJ2-6, with 7 nucleotides matching TRBD1. The germline V gene encodes CDR1 SNHLY and CDR2 FYNNEI. Germline trimming cut 10 bases from V and 0 bases from J; bases unmatched to any gene: 9. CDR3 length: 16 amino acids. The CDR3 here is CATHRGPFSGANVLTF. For the CDR3, the DNA is TGTGCCACCCACAGGGGACCCTTCTCTGGGGCCAACGTCCTGACTTTC. Supplemented by reference TRBV2 and TRBJ2-6, the full variable domain reads EPEVTQTPSHQVTQMGQEVILRCVPISNHLYFYWYRQILGQKVEFLVSFYNNEISEKSEIFDDQFSVERPDGSNFTLKIRSTKLEDSAMYFCATHRGPFSGANVLTFGAGSRLTVL.